This T cell receptor (beta chain) was profiled in a study of blood T cell repertoires in COVID-19. At the level of the study: Acute-phase and convalescent COVID-19 samples originated in the United States, Italy and Spain. The analysed material was cDNA or gDNA that came from T cells, B-cell-depleted T cells, or PBMCs.

Trimming took off 3 bases at V and 13 bases at J, with 19 bases between the two ends. The V gene's germline CDR1 is SGHNT and CDR2 YYREEE (reference sequence). The CDR3 is 14 residues long. Per the authors' pipeline: Reference gene primer amplification in the assay estimated nucleated cell counts. Repertoires were generated with immunoSEQ multiplex PCR, while TCRdb's copy carries only in-frame clones and drops some. The V and J calls and clone size were taken over from that table, and D and trimming were inferred from the DNA. Of around 300,000 clones in the sample, 83% were seen once. The source material was peripheral blood. This TCR was recovered from a woman aged 45 to 65 who had recovered from COVID-19. This chain joins TRBV5-4 and TRBJ1-4; D is unclear. The CDR3: CASSSKPEGDRLFF. CDR3 in DNA: TGTGCCAGCAGCTCCAAACCCGAAGGAGATCGACTGTTTTTT.